This T cell receptor (beta chain) derives from a study of cytomegalovirus exposure and HLA in healthy donors. 60 Vbeta and 13 Jbeta primers were used in PCR. The repertoire was sequenced with immunoSEQ multiplex PCR; TCRdb's copy has only in-frame clones and lacks some. The sample records some 150,000 clones, 70% to 90% being singletons. Study-level results: In a later analysis, HLA-C alleles had the fewest associated TCRs, DRB1 alleles the most. In vitro testing confirmed a few CMV-associated chains as specific for CMV antigens.

About this clone itself: As yet, its antigen is unknown.

Sample: PBMCs. The TCR originated in a man aged 50 to 59 in good health and CMV-seronegative.

The CDR3: CASSPTGQGALGYTF. In nucleotides, the CDR3 is TGTGCCAGCAGCCCAACGGGACAGGGGGCGCTTGGCTACACCTTC. The chain joins TRBV7-9 to TRBJ1-2, with 12 bases aligning to TRBD1. With V trimmed by 5 bases and J by 7 bases, 8 bases remained unmatched. From germline, CDR1 is SEHNR and CDR2 FQNEAQ (reference sequence). The CDR3 has 15 residues.